This T cell receptor (beta chain) was obtained from a study of shared clonotypes between healthy human individuals. Assay: immunoSEQ multiplex PCR; the TCRdb copy retains only in-frame clones and omits some. The data show 1.6 million or so clones, 98% seen once. Trimming at V came to 5 bases and at J to 7 bases, leaving 11 bases not matched to a gene. The CDR3 is made up of 15 amino acids. Per germline, CDR1 SEHNR and CDR2 FQNEAQ (reference sequence). There were no recent acute infections or vaccinations among the donors, who were healthy HIV-negative adults. Notes on this clone: Different DNA sequences within this sample yield the same CDR3.

The sequenced sample was naive CD4+ T cells sorted from blood. Subset specified: CD45RA+ positively selected. This chain uses TRBV7-9 with TRBJ2-1, with 7 positions matching TRBD2. This clonotype was obtained from a young man in good health. The CDR3 protein is CASSPRGSGLNEQFF. Written as DNA, the CDR3 is TGTGCCAGCAGCCCGAGGGGTAGCGGGTTAAATGAGCAGTTCTTC.